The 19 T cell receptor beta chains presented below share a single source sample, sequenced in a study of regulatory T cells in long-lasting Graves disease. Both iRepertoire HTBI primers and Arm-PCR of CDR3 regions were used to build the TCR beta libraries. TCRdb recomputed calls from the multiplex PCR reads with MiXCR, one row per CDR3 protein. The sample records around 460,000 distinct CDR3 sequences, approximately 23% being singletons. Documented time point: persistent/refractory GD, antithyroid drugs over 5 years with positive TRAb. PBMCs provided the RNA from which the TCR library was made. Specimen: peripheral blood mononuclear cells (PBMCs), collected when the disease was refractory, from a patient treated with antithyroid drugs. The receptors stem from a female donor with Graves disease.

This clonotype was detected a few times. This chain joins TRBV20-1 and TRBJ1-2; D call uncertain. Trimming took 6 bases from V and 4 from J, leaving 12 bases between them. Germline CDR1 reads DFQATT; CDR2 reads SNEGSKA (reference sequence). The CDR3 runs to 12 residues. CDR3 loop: CSAPTGFYGYTF. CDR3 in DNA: TGCAGTGCCCCAACGGGGTTCTATGGCTACACCTTC.

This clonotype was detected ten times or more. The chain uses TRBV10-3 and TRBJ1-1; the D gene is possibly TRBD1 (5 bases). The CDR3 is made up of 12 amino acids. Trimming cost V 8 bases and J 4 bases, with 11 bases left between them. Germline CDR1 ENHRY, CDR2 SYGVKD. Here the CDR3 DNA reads TGTGCCATCGGGGGATCGGGCACTGAAGCTTTCTTT. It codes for CAIGGSGTEAFF.

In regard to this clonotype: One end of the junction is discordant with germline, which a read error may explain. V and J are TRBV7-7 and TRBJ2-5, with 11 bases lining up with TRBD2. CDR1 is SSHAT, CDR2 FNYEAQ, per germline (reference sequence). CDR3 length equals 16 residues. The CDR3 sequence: CASSLNLAGGSETQYF. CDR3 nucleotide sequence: TGTGCTAGCAGCTTAAATCTAGCGGGGGGTAGTGAGACCCAGTACTTC.

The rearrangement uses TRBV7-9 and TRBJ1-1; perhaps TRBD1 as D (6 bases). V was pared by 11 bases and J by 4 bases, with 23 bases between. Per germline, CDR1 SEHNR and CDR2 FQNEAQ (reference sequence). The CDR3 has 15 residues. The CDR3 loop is CADDELQGGSTEAFF. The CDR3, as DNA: TGTGCCGATGATGAACTACAGGGCGGGAGCACTGAAGCTTTCTTT.

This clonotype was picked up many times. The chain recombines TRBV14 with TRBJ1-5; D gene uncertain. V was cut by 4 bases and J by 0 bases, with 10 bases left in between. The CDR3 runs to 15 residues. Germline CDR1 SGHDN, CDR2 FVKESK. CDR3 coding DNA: TGTGCCAGCAGCCGGTTGGTTCTTAGCAATCAGCCCCAGCATTTT. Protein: CASSRLVLSNQPQHF.

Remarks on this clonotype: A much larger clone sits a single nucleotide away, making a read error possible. In DNA form, the CDR3 reads TGTGCCTGCAGCTTAGGTGGCGAGCACTCCTACGAGCAGTACTTC. Translation: CACSLGGEHSYEQYF. V is TRBV11-2 and J is TRBJ2-7; D gene unclear. The CDR3 length is 15 residues. Germline V CDR1 and CDR2: SGHAT, FQNNGV.

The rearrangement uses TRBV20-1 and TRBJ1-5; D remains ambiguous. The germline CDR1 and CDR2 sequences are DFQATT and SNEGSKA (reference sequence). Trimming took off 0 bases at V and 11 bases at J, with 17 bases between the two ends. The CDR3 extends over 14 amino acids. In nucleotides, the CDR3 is TGCAGTGCTAGAGATCCGTCCGTTGAGGGATCCCAGCATTTT. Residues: CSARDPSVEGSQHF.

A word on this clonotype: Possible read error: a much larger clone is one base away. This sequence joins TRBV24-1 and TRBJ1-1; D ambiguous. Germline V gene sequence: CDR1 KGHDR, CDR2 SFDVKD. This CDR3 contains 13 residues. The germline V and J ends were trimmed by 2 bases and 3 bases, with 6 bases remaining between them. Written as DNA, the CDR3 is TGTGCCACCAGTGATTCCTTGGACACTGAAGCTTTCTTT. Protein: CATSDSLDTEAFF.

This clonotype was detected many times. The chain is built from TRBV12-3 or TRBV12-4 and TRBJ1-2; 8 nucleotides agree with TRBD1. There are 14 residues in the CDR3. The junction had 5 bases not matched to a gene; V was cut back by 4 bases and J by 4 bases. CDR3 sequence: CASSSQGGTYGYTF. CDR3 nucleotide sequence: TGTGCCAGCAGTTCACAGGGGGGCACCTATGGCTACACCTTC.

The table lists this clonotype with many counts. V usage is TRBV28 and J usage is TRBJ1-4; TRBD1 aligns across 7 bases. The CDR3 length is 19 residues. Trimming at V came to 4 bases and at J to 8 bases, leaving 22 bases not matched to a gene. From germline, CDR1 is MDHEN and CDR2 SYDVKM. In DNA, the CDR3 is TGTGCCAGCAGTTGGGTCTGGACAGGCGGAGGAGGGGGCGGCGAAAAACTGTTTTTT. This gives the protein CASSWVWTGGGGGGEKLFF.

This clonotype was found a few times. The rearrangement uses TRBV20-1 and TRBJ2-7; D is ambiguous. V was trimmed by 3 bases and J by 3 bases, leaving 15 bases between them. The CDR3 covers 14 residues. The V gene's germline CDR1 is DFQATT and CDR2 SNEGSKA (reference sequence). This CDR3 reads CSARAGKPDYEQYF. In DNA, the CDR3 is TGCAGTGCTAGGGCCGGAAAACCCGACTACGAGCAGTACTTC.

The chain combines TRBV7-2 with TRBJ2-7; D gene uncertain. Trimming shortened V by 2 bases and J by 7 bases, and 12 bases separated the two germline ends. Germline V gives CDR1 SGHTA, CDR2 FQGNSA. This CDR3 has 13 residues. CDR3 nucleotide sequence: TGTGCCAGCAGCTTAACGGCTAGGGTTGAGCAGTACTTC. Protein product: CASSLTARVEQYF.

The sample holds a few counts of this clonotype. CDR3 in amino acids: CSASRAPYSNQPQHF. The CDR3 nucleotides are TGCAGTGCTAGTCGGGCACCCTATAGCAATCAGCCCCAGCATTTT. V gene TRBV20-1 combines with J gene TRBJ1-5; D gene uncertain. V shed 3 bases and J shed 0 bases, with 12 bases lying between them. The CDR3 totals 15 residues. Looked up from germline, CDR1 is DFQATT and CDR2 is SNEGSKA (reference sequence).

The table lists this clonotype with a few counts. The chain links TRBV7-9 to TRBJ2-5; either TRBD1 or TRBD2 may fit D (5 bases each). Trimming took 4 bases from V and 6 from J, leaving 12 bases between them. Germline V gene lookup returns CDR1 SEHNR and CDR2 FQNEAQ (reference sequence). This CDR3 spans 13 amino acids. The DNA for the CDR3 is TGTGCCAGCAGCTCACTGGGGGTACAGACCCAGTACTTC. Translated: CASSSLGVQTQYF.

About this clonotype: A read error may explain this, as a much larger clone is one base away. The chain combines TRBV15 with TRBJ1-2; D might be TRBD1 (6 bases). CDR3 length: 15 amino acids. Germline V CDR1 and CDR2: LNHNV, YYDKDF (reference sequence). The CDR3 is CVTSRGNTGYYGYTF. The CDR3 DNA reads TGTGTCACCAGCAGAGGGAACACAGGGTATTATGGCTACACCTTC.

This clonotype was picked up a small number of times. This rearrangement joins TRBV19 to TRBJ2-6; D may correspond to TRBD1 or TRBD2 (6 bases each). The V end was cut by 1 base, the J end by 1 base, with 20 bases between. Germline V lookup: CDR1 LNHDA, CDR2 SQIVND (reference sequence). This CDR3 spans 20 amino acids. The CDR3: CASSIVGGAHPQSGANVLTF. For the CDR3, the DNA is TGTGCCAGTAGTATAGTCGGGGGCGCCCACCCCCAATCTGGGGCCAACGTCCTGACTTTC.

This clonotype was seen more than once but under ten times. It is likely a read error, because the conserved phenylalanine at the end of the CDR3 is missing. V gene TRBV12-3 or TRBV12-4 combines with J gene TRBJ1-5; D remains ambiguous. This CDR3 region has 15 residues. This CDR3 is CASRVGADSNQPQHL. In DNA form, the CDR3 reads TGCGCCAGTAGGGTTGGAGCAGATAGCAATCAGCCCCAGCATTTG.

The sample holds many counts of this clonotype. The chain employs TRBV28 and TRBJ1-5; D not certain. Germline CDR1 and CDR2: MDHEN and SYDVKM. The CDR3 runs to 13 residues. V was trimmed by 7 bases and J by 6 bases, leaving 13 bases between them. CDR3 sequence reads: CASTWRAAQPQHF. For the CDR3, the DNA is TGTGCCAGCACCTGGAGGGCGGCTCAGCCCCAGCATTTT. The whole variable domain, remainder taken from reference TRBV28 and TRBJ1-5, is DVKVTQSSRYLVKRTGEKVFLECVQDMDHENMFWYRQDPGLGLRLIYFSYDVKMKEKGDIPEGYSVSREKKERFSLILESASTNQTSMYLCASTWRAAQPQHFGDGTRLSIL.

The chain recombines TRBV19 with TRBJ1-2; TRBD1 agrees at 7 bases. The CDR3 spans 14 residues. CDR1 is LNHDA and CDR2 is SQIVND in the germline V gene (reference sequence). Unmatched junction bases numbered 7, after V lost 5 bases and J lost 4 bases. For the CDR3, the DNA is TGTGCCAGTAGTTCCCAGGGGGGTGGCTATGGCTACACCTTC. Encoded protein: CASSSQGGGYGYTF.